This T cell receptor (beta chain) stems from a study of monozygotic twins with inflammatory bowel disease. TCRdb reprocessed the 5' RACE reads, keeping one entry per CDR3 protein, no DNA. Its clone listing holds about 350,000 distinct CDR3 sequences. Sequencing was performed on blood. The clonotype originates from a human donor with ulcerative colitis or Crohn's disease, or a healthy co-twin of an affected twin (not recorded which).

This chain's CDR3 is CASSSTGVVETQYF. The chain joins TRBV5-1 to TRBJ2-5. The CDR3 consists of 14 residues. Germline lookup yields CDR1 SGHRS and CDR2 YFSETQ.